This T cell receptor beta chain was captured by sequencing in a study of Ad26.COV2.S vaccination and SARS-CoV-2 variants. The junction had 7 bases not matched to a gene; V was cut back by 4 bases and J by 3 bases. This CDR3 region has 15 residues. Looked up from germline, CDR1 is SGHRS and CDR2 is YFSETQ. Clones were sequenced by immunoSEQ multiplex PCR, and TCRdb holds only the in-frame ones, with some missing. The sample lists around 340,000 clones, 86% occurring once. Treatment noted: 15 to 20 received Ad26.COV2.S at low or high dose, single or two shots; several received placebo; per-sample allocation not given. The study sampled participants on day 63 after the first vaccine or placebo injection.

Material: peripheral blood, obtained in a trial of Ad26.COV2.S vaccine versus placebo. This TCR came from a person aged 18-60 years who received the Ad26.COV2.S COVID-19 vaccine or a placebo. The rearrangement uses TRBV5-1 and TRBJ2-3; TRBD1 agrees at 8 bases. CDR3 region: CASSGGQGQTDTQYF. CDR3 nucleotides: TGCGCCAGCAGCGGTGGACAGGGACAAACAGATACGCAGTATTTT.